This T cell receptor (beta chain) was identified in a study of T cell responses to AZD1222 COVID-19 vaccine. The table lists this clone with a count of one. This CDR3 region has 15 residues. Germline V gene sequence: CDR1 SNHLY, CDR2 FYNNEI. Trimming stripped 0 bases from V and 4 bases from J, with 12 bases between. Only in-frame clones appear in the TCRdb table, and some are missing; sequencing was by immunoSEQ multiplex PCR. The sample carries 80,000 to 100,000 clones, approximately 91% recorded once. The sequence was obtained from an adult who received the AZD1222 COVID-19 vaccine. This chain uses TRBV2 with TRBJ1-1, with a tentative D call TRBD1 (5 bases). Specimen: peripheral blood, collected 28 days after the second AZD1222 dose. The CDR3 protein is CASSEARRVITEAFF. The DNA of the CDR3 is TGTGCCAGCAGTGAAGCGCGCAGGGTTATCACTGAAGCTTTCTTT. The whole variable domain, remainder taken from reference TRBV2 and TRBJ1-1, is EPEVTQTPSHQVTQMGQEVILRCVPISNHLYFYWYRQILGQKVEFLVSFYNNEISEKSEIFDDQFSVERPDGSNFTLKIRSTKLEDSAMYFCASSEARRVITEAFFGQGTRLTVV.